This T cell receptor beta chain was found in a study of OX40 agonist ivuxolimab in advanced cancers. Whole-study context: Every patient in dose escalation had hepatocellular carcinoma, melanoma, renal cell or head and neck cancer. Anti-PD-1, anti-PD-L1 or anti-CTLA-4 therapy given earlier was allowed, and 40% had some. Study observations and caveats: Antigen targets of the expanded peripheral T cells went undetermined. Relative to CD4+, CD8+ T cells held more expanded clones on average.

Details on this clone: The antigen is unknown.

This table comes from immunoSEQ multiplex PCR, and its TCRdb copy is limited to in-frame clones, with some not included. The data contain approximately 70,000 clones, approximately 94% of them singletons. The CDR3 loop spans 11 amino acids. Germline lookup yields CDR1 SEHNR and CDR2 FQNEAQ (reference sequence). The V gene lost 4 bases and the J gene lost 1 base, with 1 base spanning the gap. The receptor was derived from an adult with an advanced solid tumor such as melanoma, head and neck, liver or kidney cancer. The chain joins TRBV7-9 to TRBJ1-1; D gene uncertain. The sample in question was CD4+ or CD8+ T cells sorted from blood, obtained in a trial of the OX40 agonist ivuxolimab. In DNA, the CDR3 is TGTGCCAGCAGCTCGAACACTGAAGCTTTCTTT. The encoded protein is CASSSNTEAFF.